What follows is one T cell receptor (beta chain) and its context. Its antigen is unknown. Use of 60 Vbeta and 13 Jbeta primers characterized the PCR. Profiled with immunoSEQ multiplex PCR; TCRdb holds only in-frame clones, not every one. This repertoire shows a few hundred thousand clones, around 83% found once; its top ten account for 1.4%. Germline CDR1 is LNHDA and CDR2 is SQIVND (reference sequence). The CDR3 consists of 16 residues. Trimming took 3 bases from V and 4 from J, leaving 16 bases between them. The data stem from a study of cytomegalovirus exposure and HLA in healthy donors. Study-wide points: Sequences of the TCR beta chain were said to predict the HLA-A and HLA-B alleles of most subjects accurately. There were 150 or so TCR beta chains listed as cytomegalovirus-associated.

This TCR was sampled from a girl aged 10 to 17 in good health and CMV-seronegative. The genes are TRBV19 and TRBJ1-5; tentatively, D is TRBD1 (6 bases). Input material: PBMCs. CDR3 nucleotide sequence: TGTGCCAGTAGTATGGTATTGGGACACTCAAATCAGCCCCAGCATTTT. Protein product: CASSMVLGHSNQPQHF. Full variable domain (outside the CDR3, taken from reference TRBV19 and TRBJ1-5): DGGITQSPKYLFRKEGQNVTLSCEQNLNHDAMYWYRQDPGQGLRLIYYSQIVNDFQKGDIAEGYSVSREKKESFPLTVTSAQKNPTAFYLCASSMVLGHSNQPQHFGDGTRLSIL.